This T cell receptor beta chain was retrieved from a study of lymphopenia after photon versus proton radiotherapy. Study results and limitations: After lymphocyte nadir, photon-treated repertoires showed oligoclonal expansion, especially CD8+ Temra. Proton therapy kept repertoires fairly stable, unlike photons, which gained effector/memory cells. Better survival with proton therapy was suggested as possible, not demonstrated.

With respect to this clone: Its antigen is not identified.

Germline CDR1 LNHDA, CDR2 SQIVND (reference sequence). This CDR3 has 16 residues. The V gene end was trimmed by 0 bases and the J gene end by 7 bases; junction bases not matched to a gene: 9. TCRdb keeps only in-frame clones here, not all; method: immunoSEQ multiplex PCR. Of approximately 45,000 clones listed, roughly 85% are singletons. The chain uses TRBV19 and TRBJ1-1, with 9 bases fitting TRBD1. The specimen was peripheral blood, collected from a patient treated with photon-based radiotherapy. This TCR derives from a man aged 35 to 55 with gastric cancer. The CDR3 spells CASSIDILQGAVEAFF. The CDR3 nucleotides are TGTGCCAGTAGTATAGATATACTACAGGGGGCTGTTGAAGCTTTCTTT.